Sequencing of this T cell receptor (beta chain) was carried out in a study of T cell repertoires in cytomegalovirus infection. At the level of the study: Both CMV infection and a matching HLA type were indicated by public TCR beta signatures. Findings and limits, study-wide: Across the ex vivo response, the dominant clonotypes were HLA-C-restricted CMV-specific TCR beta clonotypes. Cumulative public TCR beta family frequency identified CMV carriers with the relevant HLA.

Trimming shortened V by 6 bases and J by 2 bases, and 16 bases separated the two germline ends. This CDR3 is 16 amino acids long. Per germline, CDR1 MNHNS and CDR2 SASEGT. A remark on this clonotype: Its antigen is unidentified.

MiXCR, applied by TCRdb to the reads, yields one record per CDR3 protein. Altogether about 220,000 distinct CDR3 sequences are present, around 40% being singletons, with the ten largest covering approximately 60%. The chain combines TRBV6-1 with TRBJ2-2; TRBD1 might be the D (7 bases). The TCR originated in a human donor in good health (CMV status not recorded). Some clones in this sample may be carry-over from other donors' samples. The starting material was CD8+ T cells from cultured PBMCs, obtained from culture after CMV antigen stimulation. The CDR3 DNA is TGTGCCAGCAGCCCTTTGCAGGGGGGAAACACCGGGGAGCTGTTTTTT. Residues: CASSPLQGGNTGELFF.